This passage covers 28 T cell receptor beta chains from one sample sequenced in a study of cytomegalovirus exposure and HLA in healthy donors. The primer mix had 60 Vbeta and 13 Jbeta primers. This table comes from immunoSEQ multiplex PCR, and its TCRdb copy is limited to in-frame clones, with some not included. Of under 140,000 clones in the sample, around 80% are singletons; the top ten hold 13%. The sample was PBMCs. The receptor source for this set is a man aged 25-40 years in good health and CMV-seropositive.

This clone has more than one count but fewer than ten. CDR3 sequence (DNA): TGTGCCAGCAGCAGGACAGGGAGGGATGGCTACACCTTC. Amino acids: CASSRTGRDGYTF. V gene TRBV9 combines with J gene TRBJ1-2, with TRBD1 identical over 8 bases. The CDR3 length is 13 residues. After removal of 4 bases from V and 6 bases from J, the junction contained 5 bases not matched to a gene. Per germline, CDR1 SGDLS and CDR2 YYNGEE.

This clone was detected once. The J gene is TRBJ2-7, the V gene TRBV30; 11 bases agree with TRBD1. With 6 bases clipped from V and 1 base from J, the junction kept 5 bases outside the gene matches. Germline lookup yields CDR1 GTSNPN and CDR2 SVGIG (reference sequence). CDR3 length: 14 residues. CDR3 protein: CACNGQGASYEQYF. The CDR3 DNA sequence: TGTGCCTGTAATGGACAGGGGGCTTCCTACGAGCAGTACTTC.

The chain combines TRBV7-2 with TRBJ2-4; 8 positions match TRBD1. The trim removed 5 bases at V and 6 bases at J, leaving 9 bases unmatched. Germline V lookup: CDR1 SGHTA, CDR2 FQGNSA. The length of the CDR3 is 15 residues. Written as DNA, the CDR3 is TGTGCCAGCAGCCCCGGACAGGGTCCCTTAAACATTCAGTACTTC. It codes for CASSPGQGPLNIQYF.

Of note for this clone: At one end, the junction sequence differs from germline, possibly due to a read error. CDR3 coding DNA: TGTGCTAGCAGCCCCAGTCCGTTCTCTAGCGGGGGGTCCTCCTACAATGAGCAGTTCTTC. Its protein is CASSPSPFSSGGSSYNEQFF. J is TRBJ2-1 and V is TRBV7-7, with TRBD2 matching 11 bases. The germline gives CDR1 SSHAT, CDR2 FNYEAQ (reference sequence). This CDR3 contains 20 residues.

A single count supports this clone. This sequence joins TRBV7-2 and TRBJ1-2; 10 nucleotides match TRBD1. This CDR3 is built from 13 residues. J was trimmed by 8 bases and V by 5 bases; bases with no gene match: 5. CDR1 is SGHTA, CDR2 FQGNSA, per germline. The CDR3 here is CASSLGTGDGYTF. CDR3 coding DNA: TGTGCCAGCAGCCTGGGGACAGGGGACGGCTACACCTTC. Full variable domain (rest looked up from reference TRBV7-2 and TRBJ1-2): GAGVSQSPSNKVTEKGKDVELRCDPISGHTALYWYRQSLGQGLEFLIYFQGNSAPDKSGLPSDRFSAERTGGSVSTLTIQRTQQEDSAVYLCASSLGTGDGYTFGSGTRLTVV.

V is TRBV9 and J is TRBJ1-5; D remains unclear. The CDR3 consists of 15 residues. The germline CDR1 and CDR2 sequences are SGDLS and YYNGEE. The germline V and J ends were trimmed by 0 bases and 5 bases, with 12 bases remaining between them. The CDR3 region has the DNA TGTGCCAGCAGCGTAGCCCCTACGAATGATCAGCCCCAGCATTTT. Its translation is CASSVAPTNDQPQHF.

The genes are TRBV27 and TRBJ1-5; the D gene is possibly TRBD1 (6 bases). Trimming removed 2 bases from V and 2 bases from J, with 10 bases in between. The CDR3 runs 15 residues. From germline, CDR1 is MNHEY and CDR2 SMNVEV (reference sequence). CDR3 residues: CASSLGTTGNQPQHF. The CDR3 nucleotides read TGTGCCAGCAGTTTAGGGACAACCGGCAATCAGCCCCAGCATTTT.

This clone was seen a few times. CDR3 nucleotide sequence: TGCGCCAGCAGCCAAGATTTTGCAGGGGGGAACACTGAAGCTTTCTTT. Translated, it gives CASSQDFAGGNTEAFF. The chain recombines TRBV4-3 with TRBJ1-1; 7 positions match TRBD1. CDR3 length: 16 residues. V was pared by 0 bases and J by 1 base, with 5 bases of the junction left unmatched. CDR1 is LGHNA, CDR2 YSLEER, per germline.

The chain has TRBV6-5 and TRBJ2-7; no clear D. The CDR3 runs to 15 residues. The V end was cut by 2 bases, the J end by 2 bases, with 13 bases between. Per germline, CDR1 MNHEY and CDR2 SVGAGI. For the CDR3, the DNA is TGTGCCAGCAGTTACAGGCCCGAGGAGCCCTACGAGCAGTACTTC. Translated, it gives CASSYRPEEPYEQYF.

The chain recombines TRBV9 with TRBJ2-1, with 9 bases lining up with TRBD2. The J segment lost 9 bases and the V segment lost 3 bases, leaving 10 bases of the junction unmatched. Per germline, CDR1 SGDLS and CDR2 YYNGEE. The CDR3 loop spans 15 amino acids. This CDR3 is CASSAAGGPFGEQFF. The CDR3 DNA is TGTGCCAGCAGCGCGGCGGGGGGGCCGTTTGGTGAGCAGTTCTTC.

This chain joins TRBV2 and TRBJ1-4; 8 bases match TRBD1. The CDR3 spans 14 residues. V was pared by 3 bases and J by 7 bases, with 4 bases of the junction left unmatched. Germline V lookup: CDR1 SNHLY, CDR2 FYNNEI. CDR3 region: CASSDRQGIEKLFF. The CDR3 bases are TGTGCCAGCAGTGACCGACAGGGGATTGAAAAACTGTTTTTT.

The chain carries TRBV9 and TRBJ2-7; 9 bases align to TRBD2. The CDR3 length is 16 residues. CDR1 and CDR2 (germline): SGDLS, YYNGEE. J gave up 6 bases and V 0 bases, and 10 bases lay outside the gene matches. The CDR3: CASSVVAGTSFSEQYF. DNA of the CDR3: TGTGCCAGCAGCGTAGTGGCCGGGACTAGCTTCTCCGAGCAGTACTTC.

The genes are TRBV9 and TRBJ2-2, with 7 bases identical to TRBD1. V lost 4 bases, J lost 0 bases, and 3 bases stayed unmatched. Germline CDR1 is SGDLS and CDR2 is YYNGEE. This CDR3 has 15 residues. The CDR3 spells CASSWDSANTGELFF. As DNA, the CDR3 is TGTGCCAGCAGCTGGGACAGTGCGAACACCGGGGAGCTGTTTTTT.

CDR3 sequence reads: CASSVGSGGAGELFF. The CDR3 DNA is TGTGCCAGCAGCGTGGGTAGCGGGGGGGCCGGGGAGCTGTTTTTT. The genes are TRBV9 and TRBJ2-2; 11 bases map to TRBD2. J was trimmed by 6 bases and V by 2 bases; bases with no gene match: 3. Germline loops: CDR1 SGDLS, CDR2 YYNGEE. The CDR3 spans 15 residues.

The chain employs TRBV4-1 and TRBJ1-2, with D possibly matching TRBD1 (5 bases). The V and J ends lost 3 bases and 5 bases respectively, with 13 bases between them. This CDR3 is 14 amino acids long. Germline V gene data show CDR1 as MGHRA and CDR2 as YSYEKL. This CDR3 is CASSQETEMYGYTF. The CDR3 coding sequence is TGCGCCAGCAGCCAGGAGACAGAGATGTATGGCTACACCTTC.

This sequence joins TRBV27 and TRBJ2-7; D might be TRBD1 (6 bases). Germline V gene sequence: CDR1 MNHEY, CDR2 SMNVEV (reference sequence). V was trimmed by 5 bases and J by 3 bases, leaving 11 bases between them. The CDR3 is 13 amino acids. The CDR3 reads CASSPRTDYEQYF. The CDR3 nucleotides read TGTGCCAGCAGTCCCCGGACAGACTACGAGCAGTACTTC.

This clone has just a few counts. The V gene is TRBV6-6, the J gene TRBJ2-2; maybe TRBD1 (6 bases). In germline, CDR1 is MNHNY, CDR2 SVGAGI (reference sequence). The CDR3 length is 14 residues. The V end lost 4 bases, the J end lost 4 bases, and 10 bases lay between the germline ends. DNA of the CDR3: TGTGCCAGCAGTTTATCAGGGGTCACCGGGGAGCTGTTTTTT. Protein: CASSLSGVTGELFF.

The rearrangement joins TRBV6-1 to TRBJ2-5; a weak D match, TRBD1 (6 bases). Trimming took 10 bases from V and 4 from J, leaving 19 bases between them. The CDR3 covers 14 residues. CDR1 and CDR2 from the germline V gene are MNHNS and SASEGT. CDR3 sequence: CATLETGSGETQYF. The DNA of the CDR3 is TGTGCCACCCTGGAAACAGGGTCGGGAGAGACCCAGTACTTC.

This clone was found a few times. The chain employs TRBV6-5 and TRBJ2-7; 9 bases align to TRBD2. Germline assignment: CDR1 MNHEY and CDR2 SVGAGI. The CDR3 is 14 amino acids. The junction had 8 bases not matched to a gene; V was cut back by 6 bases and J by 5 bases. The CDR3 reads CASRPSGGRNEQYF. The DNA for the CDR3 is TGTGCCAGCAGGCCAAGCGGGGGGCGGAACGAGCAGTACTTC.

The chain joins TRBV4-3 to TRBJ2-3, with 8 bases aligning to TRBD1. This CDR3 comprises 18 residues. With 0 bases clipped from V and 3 bases from J, the junction kept 11 bases outside the gene matches. Germline CDR1 LGHNA, CDR2 YSLEER. The CDR3 region is CASSQDSFTGGRTDTQYF. CDR3 coding DNA: TGCGCCAGCAGCCAAGATTCTTTCACAGGGGGTAGGACAGATACGCAGTATTTT.

This clone showed up just a few times. The chain uses TRBV30 and TRBJ2-5, with 9 bases matching TRBD2. There are 15 residues in the CDR3. Germline loops: CDR1 GTSNPN, CDR2 SVGIG (reference sequence). V lost 2 bases and J lost 7; bases outside the gene matches: 11. CDR3 loop: CAWSKKGSGGGTQYF. As DNA, the CDR3 is TGTGCCTGGAGTAAAAAGGGTAGCGGGGGTGGGACCCAGTACTTC.

This chain connects TRBV11-2 to TRBJ2-5; 9 bases agree with TRBD2. The CDR3 consists of 15 residues. Trimming removed 5 bases from V and 3 bases from J; junction bases left unmatched: 7. CDR1 is SGHAT and CDR2 is FQNNGV in the germline V gene. In nucleotides, the CDR3 is TGTGCCAGCAGCGACTCGGCGGGGGGGAAAGAGACCCAGTACTTC. The encoded protein is CASSDSAGGKETQYF. The entire variable domain, with the rest obtained from reference TRBV11-2 and TRBJ2-5, is as follows: EAGVAQSPRYKIIEKRQSVAFWCNPISGHATLYWYQQILGQGPKLLIQFQNNGVVDDSQLPKDRFSAERLKGVDSTLKIQPAKLEDSAVYLCASSDSAGGKETQYFGPGTRLLVL.

On this clone: The identical CDR3 is also encoded by other nucleotide sequences in the sample. This chain joins TRBV27 and TRBJ1-6, with D possibly being TRBD1 (5 bases). The germline CDR1 and CDR2 sequences are MNHEY and SMNVEV (reference sequence). The length of the CDR3 is 16 residues. V lost 1 base and J 2 bases, leaving 9 bases between the germline ends. The CDR3 DNA reads as TGTGCCAGCAGTTTATTGGGGGGGGCCTATAATTCACCCCTCCACTTT. As protein: CASSLLGGAYNSPLHF.

This clone was observed a handful of times. V gene TRBV5-1 combines with J gene TRBJ2-1, with D perhaps matching TRBD2 (6 bases). CDR1 and CDR2 (germline): SGHRS, YFSETQ. Trimming pared 4 bases from V and 6 bases from J, leaving 11 bases between. The length of the CDR3 is 13 residues. The CDR3 spells CASSPRGGNEQFF. The CDR3 DNA is TGCGCCAGCAGCCCCCGGGGAGGCAATGAGCAGTTCTTC.

The rearrangement uses TRBV6-6 and TRBJ1-1; the D is unclear. Deletions cut 2 bases from V and 5 bases from J, with 15 bases between. Germline V CDR1 and CDR2: MNHNY, SVGAGI (reference sequence). The CDR3 totals 15 residues. In DNA form, the CDR3 reads TGTGCCAGCAGTTACGGTTCCGGGGTTGGGACTGAAGCTTTCTTT. Translated: CASSYGSGVGTEAFF.

V and J are TRBV4-3 and TRBJ2-1, with 10 bases lining up with TRBD2. The ends lost 0 bases at V and 4 bases at J; junction bases unmatched: 3. The CDR3 length is 16 residues. CDR1 and CDR2 (germline): LGHNA, YSLEER. For the CDR3, the DNA is TGCGCCAGCAGCCAAGAGGGGACTAGCGTTTACAATGAGCAGTTCTTC. Translated, it gives CASSQEGTSVYNEQFF.

J is TRBJ1-6 and V is TRBV5-4; possible D gene TRBD1, 6 bases. The CDR3 runs to 15 residues. V was pared by 2 bases and J by 7 bases, with 13 bases between. Germline CDR1 reads SGHNT; CDR2 reads YYREEE (reference sequence). The CDR3 protein is CASSLSRGANSPLHF. The CDR3 nucleotides are TGTGCCAGCAGCTTATCCAGGGGCGCCAATTCACCCCTCCACTTT.

This chain links TRBV4-2 with TRBJ2-5, with D perhaps TRBD1 (5 bases). The CDR3 has 14 amino acids. Germline-derived CDR1 and CDR2 are LGHNA and YNFKEQ. The germline V and J ends were trimmed by 0 bases and 5 bases, with 10 bases remaining between them. The CDR3 sequence is CASSQDSGMETQYF. The CDR3 region has the DNA TGTGCCAGCAGCCAAGATTCAGGGATGGAGACCCAGTACTTC.